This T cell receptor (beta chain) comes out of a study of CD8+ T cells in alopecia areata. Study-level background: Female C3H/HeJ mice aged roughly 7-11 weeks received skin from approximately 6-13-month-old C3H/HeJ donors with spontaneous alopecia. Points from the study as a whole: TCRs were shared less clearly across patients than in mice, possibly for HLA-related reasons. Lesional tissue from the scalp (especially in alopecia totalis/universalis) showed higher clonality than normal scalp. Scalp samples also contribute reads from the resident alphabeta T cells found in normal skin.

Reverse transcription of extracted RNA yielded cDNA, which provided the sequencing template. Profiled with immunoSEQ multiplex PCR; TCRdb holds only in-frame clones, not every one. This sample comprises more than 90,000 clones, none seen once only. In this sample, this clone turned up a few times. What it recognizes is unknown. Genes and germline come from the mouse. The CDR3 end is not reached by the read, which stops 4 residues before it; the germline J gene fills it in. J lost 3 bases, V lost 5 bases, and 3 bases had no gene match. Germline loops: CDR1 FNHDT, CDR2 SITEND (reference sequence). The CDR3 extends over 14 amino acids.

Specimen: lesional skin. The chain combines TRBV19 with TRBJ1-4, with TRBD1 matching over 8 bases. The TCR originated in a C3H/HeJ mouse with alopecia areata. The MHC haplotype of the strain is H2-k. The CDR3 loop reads CASSQGAANERLFF. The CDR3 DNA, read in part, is TGTGCCAGCAGCCAGGGGGCGGCCAACGAA.